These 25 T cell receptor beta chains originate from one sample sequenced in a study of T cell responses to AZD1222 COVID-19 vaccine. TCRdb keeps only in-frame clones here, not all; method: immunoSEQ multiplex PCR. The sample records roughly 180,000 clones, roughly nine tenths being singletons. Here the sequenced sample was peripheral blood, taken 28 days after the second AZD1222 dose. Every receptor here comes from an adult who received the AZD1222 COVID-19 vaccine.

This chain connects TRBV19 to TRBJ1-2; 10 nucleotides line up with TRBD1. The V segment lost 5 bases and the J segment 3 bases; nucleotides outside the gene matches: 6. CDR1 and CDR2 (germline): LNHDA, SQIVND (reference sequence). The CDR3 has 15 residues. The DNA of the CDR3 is TGTGCCAGTAGTTTCCCCGGACAGGGGGACTATGGCTACACCTTC. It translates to CASSFPGQGDYGYTF.

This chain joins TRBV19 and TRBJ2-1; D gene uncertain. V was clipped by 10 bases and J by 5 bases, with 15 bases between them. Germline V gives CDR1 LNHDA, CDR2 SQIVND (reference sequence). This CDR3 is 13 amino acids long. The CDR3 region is CATSLRANNEQFF. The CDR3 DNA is TGTGCCACCTCTCTCCGGGCTAACAATGAGCAGTTCTTC.

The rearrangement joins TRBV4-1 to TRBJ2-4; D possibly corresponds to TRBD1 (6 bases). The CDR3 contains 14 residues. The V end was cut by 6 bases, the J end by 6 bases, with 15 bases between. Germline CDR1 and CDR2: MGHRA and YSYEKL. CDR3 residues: CASSQGLSGNIQYF. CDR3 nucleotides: TGCGCCAGCAGTCAGGGGTTAAGTGGAAACATTCAGTACTTC.

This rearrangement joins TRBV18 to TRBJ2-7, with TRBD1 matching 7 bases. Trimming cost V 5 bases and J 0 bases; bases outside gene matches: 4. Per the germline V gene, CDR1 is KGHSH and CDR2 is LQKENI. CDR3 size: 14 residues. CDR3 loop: CASSIDRASYEQYF. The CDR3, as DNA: TGTGCCAGCTCAATCGACAGGGCCTCCTACGAGCAGTACTTC.

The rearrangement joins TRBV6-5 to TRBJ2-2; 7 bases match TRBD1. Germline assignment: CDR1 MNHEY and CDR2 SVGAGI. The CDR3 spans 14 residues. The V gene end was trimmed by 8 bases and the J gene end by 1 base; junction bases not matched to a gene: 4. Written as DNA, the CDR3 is TGTGCCAGCTCCAGACAGGGGAACACCGGGGAGCTGTTTTTT. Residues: CASSRQGNTGELFF.

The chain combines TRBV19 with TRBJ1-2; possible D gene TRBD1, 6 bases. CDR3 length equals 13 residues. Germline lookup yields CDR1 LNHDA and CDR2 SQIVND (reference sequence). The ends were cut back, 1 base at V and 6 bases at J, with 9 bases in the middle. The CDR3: CASSIGGGNGYTF. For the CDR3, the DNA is TGTGCCAGTAGTATAGGAGGGGGAAATGGCTACACCTTC.

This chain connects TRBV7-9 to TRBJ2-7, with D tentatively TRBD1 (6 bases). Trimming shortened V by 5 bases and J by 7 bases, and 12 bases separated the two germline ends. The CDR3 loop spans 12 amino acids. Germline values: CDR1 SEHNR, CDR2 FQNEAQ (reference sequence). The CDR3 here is CASSVRGGEQYF. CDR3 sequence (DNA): TGTGCCAGCAGCGTCAGGGGCGGGGAGCAGTACTTC.

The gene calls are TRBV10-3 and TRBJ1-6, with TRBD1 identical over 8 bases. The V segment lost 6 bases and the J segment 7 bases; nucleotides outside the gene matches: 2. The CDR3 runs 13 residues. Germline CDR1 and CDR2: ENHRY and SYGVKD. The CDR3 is CAIRDRENSPLHF. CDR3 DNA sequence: TGTGCCATCAGGGACAGGGAGAATTCACCCCTCCACTTT.

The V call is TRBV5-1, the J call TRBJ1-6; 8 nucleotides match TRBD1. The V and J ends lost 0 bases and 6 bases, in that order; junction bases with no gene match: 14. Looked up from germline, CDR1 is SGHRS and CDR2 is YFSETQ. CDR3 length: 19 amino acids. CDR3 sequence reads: CASSLAFSPGGAGNSPLHF. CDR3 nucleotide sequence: TGCGCCAGCAGCTTGGCGTTCTCTCCAGGGGGCGCGGGTAATTCACCCCTCCACTTT.

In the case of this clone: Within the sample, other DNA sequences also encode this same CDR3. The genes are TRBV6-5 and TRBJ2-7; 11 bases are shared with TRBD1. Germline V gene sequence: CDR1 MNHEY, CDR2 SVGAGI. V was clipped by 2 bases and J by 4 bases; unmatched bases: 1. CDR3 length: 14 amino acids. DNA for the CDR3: TGTGCCAGCAGTTACCGGGACAGGGGGTACGAGCAGTACTTC. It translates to CASSYRDRGYEQYF.

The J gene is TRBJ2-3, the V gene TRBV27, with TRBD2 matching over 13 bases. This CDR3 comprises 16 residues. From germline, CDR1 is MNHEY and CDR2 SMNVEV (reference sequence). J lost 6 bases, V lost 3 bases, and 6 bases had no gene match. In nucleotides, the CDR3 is TGTGCCAGCAGTTTTTCACTAGCGGGGGGGATGGATACGCAGTATTTT. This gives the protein CASSFSLAGGMDTQYF.

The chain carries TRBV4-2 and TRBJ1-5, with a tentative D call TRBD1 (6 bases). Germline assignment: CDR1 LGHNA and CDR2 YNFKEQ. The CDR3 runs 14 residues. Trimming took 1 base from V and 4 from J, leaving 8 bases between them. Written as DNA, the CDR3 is TGTGCCAGCAGCCAAGGACAGGAAAATCAGCCCCAGCATTTT. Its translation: CASSQGQENQPQHF.

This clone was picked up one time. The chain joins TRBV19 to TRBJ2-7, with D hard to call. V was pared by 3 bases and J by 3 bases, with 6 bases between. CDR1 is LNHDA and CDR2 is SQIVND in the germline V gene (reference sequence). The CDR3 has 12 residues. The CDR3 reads CASSISNYEQYF. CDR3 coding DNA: TGTGCCAGTAGTATTTCTAACTACGAGCAGTACTTC.

CDR3 sequence reads: CATRGSYYGYTF. CDR3 nucleotides: TGTGCCACCAGGGGCAGCTACTATGGCTACACCTTC. This chain uses TRBV27 with TRBJ1-2, with D possibly TRBD1 on 6 matching bases. Germline CDR1 and CDR2: MNHEY and SMNVEV (reference sequence). This CDR3 is built from 12 residues. The V gene lost 10 bases and the J gene lost 3 bases, with 12 bases spanning the gap.

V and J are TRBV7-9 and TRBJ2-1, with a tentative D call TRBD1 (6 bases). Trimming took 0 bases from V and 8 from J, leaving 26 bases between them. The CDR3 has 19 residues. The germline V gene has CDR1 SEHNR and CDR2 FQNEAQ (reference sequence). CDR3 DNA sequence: TGTGCCAGCAGCTTAGCGTTCTCAGGGGTCATCGGGTATGGTTATGAGCAGTTCTTC. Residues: CASSLAFSGVIGYGYEQFF.

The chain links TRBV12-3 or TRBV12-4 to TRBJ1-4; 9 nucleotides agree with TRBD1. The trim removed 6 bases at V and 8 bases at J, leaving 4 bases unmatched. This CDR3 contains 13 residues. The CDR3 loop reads CASRDRGREKLFF. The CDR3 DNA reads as TGTGCCAGCAGGGACAGGGGTCGGGAAAAACTGTTTTTT.

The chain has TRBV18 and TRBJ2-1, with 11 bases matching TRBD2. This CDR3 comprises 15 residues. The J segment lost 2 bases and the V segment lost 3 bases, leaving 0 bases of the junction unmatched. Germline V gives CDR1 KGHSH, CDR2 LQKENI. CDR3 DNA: TGTGCCAGCTCACCTAGCGGGAGGGCCTACAATGAGCAGTTCTTC. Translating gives CASSPSGRAYNEQFF.

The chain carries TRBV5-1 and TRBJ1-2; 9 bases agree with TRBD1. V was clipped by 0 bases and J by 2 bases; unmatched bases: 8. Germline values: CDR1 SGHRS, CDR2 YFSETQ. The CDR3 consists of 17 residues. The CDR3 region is CASSLAGLQGANYGYTF. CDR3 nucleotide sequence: TGCGCCAGCAGCTTGGCAGGCCTACAGGGGGCGAACTATGGCTACACCTTC.

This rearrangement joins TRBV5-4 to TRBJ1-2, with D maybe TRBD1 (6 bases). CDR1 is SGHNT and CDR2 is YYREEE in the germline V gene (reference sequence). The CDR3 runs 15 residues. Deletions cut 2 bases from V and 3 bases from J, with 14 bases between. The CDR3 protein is CASSFSGGRYYGYTF. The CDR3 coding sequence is TGTGCCAGCAGCTTCTCCGGGGGCCGATACTATGGCTACACCTTC.

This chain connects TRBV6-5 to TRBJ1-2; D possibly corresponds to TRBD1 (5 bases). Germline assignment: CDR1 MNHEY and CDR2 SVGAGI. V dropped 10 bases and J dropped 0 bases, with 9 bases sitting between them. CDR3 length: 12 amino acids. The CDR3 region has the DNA TGTGCCACCAGACAGACTAACTATGGCTACACCTTC. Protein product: CATRQTNYGYTF.

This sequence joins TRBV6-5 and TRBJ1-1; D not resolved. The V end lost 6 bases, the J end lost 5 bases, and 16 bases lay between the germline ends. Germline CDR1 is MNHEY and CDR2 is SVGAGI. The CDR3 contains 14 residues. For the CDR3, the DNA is TGTGCCAGCAGCTCCTCTATCTCGGGGACTGAAGCTTTCTTT. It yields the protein CASSSSISGTEAFF.

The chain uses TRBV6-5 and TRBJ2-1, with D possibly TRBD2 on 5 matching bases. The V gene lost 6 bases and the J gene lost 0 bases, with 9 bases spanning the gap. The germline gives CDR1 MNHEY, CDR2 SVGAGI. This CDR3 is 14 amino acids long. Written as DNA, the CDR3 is TGTGCCAGCAGCCCCAGCGGCTCCTACAATGAGCAGTTCTTC. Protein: CASSPSGSYNEQFF.

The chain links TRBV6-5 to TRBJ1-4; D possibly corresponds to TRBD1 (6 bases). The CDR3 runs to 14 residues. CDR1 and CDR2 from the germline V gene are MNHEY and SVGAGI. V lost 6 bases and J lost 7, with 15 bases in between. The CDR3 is CASSTRGEFEKLFF. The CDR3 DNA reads TGTGCCAGCAGCACAAGGGGGGAATTTGAAAAACTGTTTTTT.

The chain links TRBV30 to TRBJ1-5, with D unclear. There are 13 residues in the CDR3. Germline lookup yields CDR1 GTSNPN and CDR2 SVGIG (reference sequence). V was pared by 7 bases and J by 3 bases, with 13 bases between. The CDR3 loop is CALDEGFNQPQHF. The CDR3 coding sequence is TGTGCCTTGGATGAAGGGTTCAATCAGCCCCAGCATTTT.

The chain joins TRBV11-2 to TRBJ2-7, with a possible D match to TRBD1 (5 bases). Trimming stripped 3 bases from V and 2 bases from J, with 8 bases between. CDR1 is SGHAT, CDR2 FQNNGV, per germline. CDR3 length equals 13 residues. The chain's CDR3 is CASSLGLAYEQYF. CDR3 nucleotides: TGTGCCAGCAGCTTGGGGCTAGCCTACGAGCAGTACTTC.